These 7 T cell receptor beta chains originate from one sample sequenced in a study of shared clonotypes between healthy human individuals. Clones were sequenced by immunoSEQ multiplex PCR, and TCRdb holds only the in-frame ones, with some missing. The data show about 2.5 million clones, 92% seen once. Sequencing used naive CD4+ T cells from PBMCs. Described subset: CD45RA+ positively selected. The origin of the receptors is a young man in good health. Some clones in this sample may be carry-over from other donors' samples.

The rearrangement joins TRBV18 to TRBJ2-7; D not resolved. The CDR3 spans 12 residues. Germline-derived CDR1 and CDR2 are KGHSH and LQKENI. V gave up 0 bases and J gave up 5 bases, with 5 bases separating them. Here the CDR3 reads CASSPPGNEQYF. In DNA form, the CDR3 reads TGTGCCAGCTCACCACCGGGCAACGAGCAGTACTTC. The complete variable domain, with remaining parts taken from reference TRBV18 and TRBJ2-7, reads NAGVMQNPRHLVRRRGQEARLRCSPMKGHSHVYWYRQLPEEGLKFMVYLQKENIIDESGMPKERFSAEFPKEGPSILRIQQVVRGDSAAYFCASSPPGNEQYFGPGTRLTVT.

The chain recombines TRBV4-2 with TRBJ2-7, with 8 positions matching TRBD1. The CDR3 extends over 16 amino acids. Germline trimming cut 2 bases from V and 2 bases from J; bases unmatched to any gene: 8. The germline V gene encodes CDR1 LGHNA and CDR2 YNFKEQ. In nucleotides, the CDR3 is TGTGCCAGCAGCCAATTTTCCGGACAGGGCCCCTACGAGCAGTACTTC. Amino acid sequence: CASSQFSGQGPYEQYF.

The V gene is TRBV9, the J gene TRBJ1-2; 7 nucleotides line up with TRBD1. The germline V gene has CDR1 SGDLS and CDR2 YYNGEE. This CDR3 region has 15 residues. V gave up 4 bases and J gave up 1 base; unmatched junction bases: 7. The DNA for the CDR3 is TGTGCCAGCAGCTCGCGACAGGGTGGTAACTATGGCTACACCTTC. This codes for CASSSRQGGNYGYTF.

The CDR3 region is CASSYYRGRWKGTYEQYF. CDR3 bases: TGTGCCAGCAGTTACTACAGGGGGCGATGGAAGGGGACCTACGAGCAGTACTTC. The chain uses TRBV6-7 and TRBJ2-7; 9 nucleotides line up with TRBD1. TRBV6-7 is an ORF, and what it does is uncertain. J was trimmed by 2 bases and V by 1 base; bases with no gene match: 12. The CDR3 is 18 residues long.

This chain connects TRBV5-6 to TRBJ2-4; D unclear. In germline, CDR1 is SGHDT, CDR2 YYEEEE. The CDR3 spans 14 residues. V was shortened by 0 bases and J by 3 bases, with 7 bases between the two germline ends. The CDR3 DNA reads as TGTGCCAGCAGCTTGGAGGCGGTCAAAAACATTCAGTACTTC. Its protein is CASSLEAVKNIQYF.

This chain joins TRBV30 and TRBJ1-2; D remains ambiguous. The germline CDR1 and CDR2 sequences are GTSNPN and SVGIG (reference sequence). This CDR3 region has 15 residues. Trimming cost V 4 bases and J 1 base, with 16 bases left between them. CDR3 bases: TGTGCCTGGATCAAGCCGACAAGCTTTAACTATGGCTACACCTTC. Its translation: CAWIKPTSFNYGYTF. The full variable domain, rest sourced from reference TRBV30 and TRBJ1-2, is SQTIHQWPATLVQPVGSPLSLECTVEGTSNPNLYWYRQAAGRGLQLLFYSVGIGQISSEVPQNLSASRPQDRQFILSSKKLLLSDSGFYLCAWIKPTSFNYGYTFGSGTRLTVV.

A note on this clone: Relative to the germline gene, one junction end is altered; a read error may explain this. The J gene is TRBJ1-3, the V gene TRBV19, with D possibly matching TRBD1 (5 bases). The CDR3 covers 16 residues. Germline V gene data show CDR1 as LNHDA and CDR2 as SQIVND (reference sequence). The chain's CDR3 is CASSVDRDGTGNTIYF. For the CDR3, the DNA is TGTGCCAGTAGTGTAGACCGGGACGGCACTGGAAACACCATATATTTT.